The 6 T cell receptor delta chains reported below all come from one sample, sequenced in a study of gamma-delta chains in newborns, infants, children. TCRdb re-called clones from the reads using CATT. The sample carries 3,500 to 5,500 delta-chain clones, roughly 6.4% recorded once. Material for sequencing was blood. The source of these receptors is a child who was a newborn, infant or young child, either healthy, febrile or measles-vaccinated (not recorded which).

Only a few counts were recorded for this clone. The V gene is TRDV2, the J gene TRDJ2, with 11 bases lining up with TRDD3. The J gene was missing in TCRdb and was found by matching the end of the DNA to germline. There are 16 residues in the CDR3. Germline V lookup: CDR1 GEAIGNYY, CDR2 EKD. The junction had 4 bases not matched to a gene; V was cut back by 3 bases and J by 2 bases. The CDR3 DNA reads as TGTGCCTGTGACGGAATGGGGGATACGTTGACAGCACAACTCTTCTTT. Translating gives CACDGMGDTLTAQLFF.

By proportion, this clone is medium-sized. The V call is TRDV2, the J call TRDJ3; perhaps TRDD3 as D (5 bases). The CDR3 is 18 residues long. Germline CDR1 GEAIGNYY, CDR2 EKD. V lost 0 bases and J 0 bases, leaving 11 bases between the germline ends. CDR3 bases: TGTGCCTGTGACACCGTCGGGGGCCTCTCCTGGGACACCCGACAGATGTTTTTC. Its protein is CACDTVGGLSWDTRQMFF.

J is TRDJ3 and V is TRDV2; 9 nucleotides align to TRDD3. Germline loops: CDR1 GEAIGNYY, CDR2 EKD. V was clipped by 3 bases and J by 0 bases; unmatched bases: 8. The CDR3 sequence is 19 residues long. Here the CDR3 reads CACDFVLGDPSWDTRQMFF. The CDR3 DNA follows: TGTGCCTGTGACTTCGTACTGGGGGACCCCTCCTGGGACACCCGACAGATGTTTTTC.

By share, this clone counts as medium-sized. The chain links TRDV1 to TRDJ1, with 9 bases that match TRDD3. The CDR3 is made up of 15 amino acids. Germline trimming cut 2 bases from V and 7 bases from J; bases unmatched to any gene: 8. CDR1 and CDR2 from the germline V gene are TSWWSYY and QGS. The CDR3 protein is CALGELSWGIGKLIF. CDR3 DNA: TGTGCTCTTGGGGAATTGAGTTGGGGGATAGGTAAACTCATCTTT.

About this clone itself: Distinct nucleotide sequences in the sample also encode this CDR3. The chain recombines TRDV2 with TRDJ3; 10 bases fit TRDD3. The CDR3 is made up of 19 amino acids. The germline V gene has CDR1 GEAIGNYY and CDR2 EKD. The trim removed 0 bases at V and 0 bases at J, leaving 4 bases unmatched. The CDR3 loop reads CACDTGGIRSSWDTRQMFF. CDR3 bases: TGTGCCTGTGACACCGGGGGGATACGCAGCTCCTGGGACACCCGACAGATGTTTTTC.

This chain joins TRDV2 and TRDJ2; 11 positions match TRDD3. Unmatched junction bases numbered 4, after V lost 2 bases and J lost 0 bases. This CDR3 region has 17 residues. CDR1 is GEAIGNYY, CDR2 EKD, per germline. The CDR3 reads CACDKILGDTLTAQLFF. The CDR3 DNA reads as TGTGCCTGTGACAAAATACTGGGGGATACTTTGACAGCACAACTCTTCTTT.